This T cell receptor (beta chain) was sequenced for a study of cytomegalovirus exposure and HLA in healthy donors. Study observations and caveats: One later analysis, an examination of the 90 to 150 validation repertoires, found that first-cohort TCR clusters tended to co-occur in them. For most TCR sequences rarity was the rule, although some public TCRs occurred in many donors. As confirmed in vitro, three CMV-associated chains were specific for CMV antigens. Associated with cytomegalovirus, according to the listing, were around 160 TCR beta chains.

The data were produced by immunoSEQ multiplex PCR, yet TCRdb's version contains in-frame clones alone and is incomplete. The data hold tens of thousands of clones, with approximately 93% observed a single time. V lost 7 bases and J lost 2; bases outside the gene matches: 0. There are 12 residues in the CDR3. Germline CDR1 is MDHEN and CDR2 is SYDVKM. To note about this clone: Antigen unknown.

The source of this sequence is a man aged 18 to 35 in good health and CMV-seropositive. The chain combines TRBV28 with TRBJ2-7; 9 bases are shared with TRBD2. Sequenced material: PBMCs. CDR3 region: CASTSGTYEQYF. CDR3 sequence (DNA): TGTGCCAGCACTAGCGGGACCTACGAGCAGTACTTC.